Here is one T cell receptor beta chain with its context. The CDR3 runs to 14 residues. Germline V CDR1 and CDR2: MNHEY, SMNVEV (reference sequence). V was pared by 8 bases and J by 0 bases, with 4 bases of the junction left unmatched. This sample was taken from a study of CD8 T cells in Susac syndrome. RNA totalling roughly 0.45 to 1 ug underwent reverse transcription with random hexamers. TCRdb passed the immunoSEQ multiplex PCR reads through MiXCR, listing each CDR3 protein once. Of 120,000 to 150,000 distinct CDR3 sequences in the sample, roughly 94% were seen once. The J gene is TRBJ2-3, the V gene TRBV27; TRBD2 agrees at 8 bases. The sample was CD4+ T cells from PBMCs. This receptor was taken from a human donor in good health. The CDR3 sequence: CASRTGGSTDTQYF. The DNA for the CDR3 is TGTGCCAGCCGGACGGGAGGGAGCACAGATACGCAGTATTTT.